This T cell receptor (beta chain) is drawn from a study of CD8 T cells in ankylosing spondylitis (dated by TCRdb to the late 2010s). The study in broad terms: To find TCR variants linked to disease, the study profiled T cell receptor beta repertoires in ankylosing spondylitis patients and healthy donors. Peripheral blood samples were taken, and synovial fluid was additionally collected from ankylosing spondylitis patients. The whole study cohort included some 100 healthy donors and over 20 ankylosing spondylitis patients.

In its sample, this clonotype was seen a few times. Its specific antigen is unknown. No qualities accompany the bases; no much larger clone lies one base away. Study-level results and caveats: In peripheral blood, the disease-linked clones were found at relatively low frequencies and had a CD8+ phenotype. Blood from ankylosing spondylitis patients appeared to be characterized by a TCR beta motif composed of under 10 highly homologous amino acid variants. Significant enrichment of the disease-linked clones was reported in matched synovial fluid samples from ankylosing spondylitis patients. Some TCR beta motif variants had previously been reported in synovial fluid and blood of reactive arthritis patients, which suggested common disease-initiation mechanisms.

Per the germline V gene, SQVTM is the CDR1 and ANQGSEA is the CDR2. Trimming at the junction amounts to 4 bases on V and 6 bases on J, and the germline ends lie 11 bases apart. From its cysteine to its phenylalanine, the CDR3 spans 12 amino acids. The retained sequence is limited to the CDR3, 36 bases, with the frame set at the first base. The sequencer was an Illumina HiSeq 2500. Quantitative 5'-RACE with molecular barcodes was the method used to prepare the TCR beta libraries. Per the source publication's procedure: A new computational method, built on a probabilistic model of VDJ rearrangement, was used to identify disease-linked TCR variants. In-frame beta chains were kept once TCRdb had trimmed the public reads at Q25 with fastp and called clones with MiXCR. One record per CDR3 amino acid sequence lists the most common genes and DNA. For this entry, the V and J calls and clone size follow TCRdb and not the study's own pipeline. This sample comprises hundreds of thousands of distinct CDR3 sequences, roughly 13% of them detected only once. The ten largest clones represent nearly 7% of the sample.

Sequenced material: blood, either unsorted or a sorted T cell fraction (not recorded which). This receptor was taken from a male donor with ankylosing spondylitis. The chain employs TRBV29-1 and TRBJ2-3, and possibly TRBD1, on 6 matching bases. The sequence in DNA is TGCAGCGTTGGTCCAGGGGACGATACGCAGTATTTT. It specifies CSVGPGDDTQYF.